The rows below give T cell receptor beta chains drawn from one sample of a study of cytomegalovirus exposure and HLA in healthy donors. Assay used: immunoSEQ multiplex PCR; TCRdb lists only in-frame clones, some missing. The sample includes about 120,000 clones, roughly four fifths of them seen just once. Specimen: PBMCs. The receptors were sampled from a woman between 25 and 40 years old in good health and CMV-seropositive. Both conserved end residues are part of each CDR3. Each record gives: clone size, D gene, V gene, J gene, CDR3 DNA, CDR3 protein. The D gene is left open where the match is weak. Rows may omit the clone size; those that give it use once, few, many or a size class.

once,.,TRBV5-1,TRBJ1-1,TGCGCCAGCAGCCCCCGGACACCCTGGAACACTGAAGCTTTCTTT,CASSPRTPWNTEAFF
.,.,TRBV5-4,TRBJ2-3,TGTGCCAGCAGCCGGACTACTGATACGCAGTATTTT,CASSRTTDTQYF
.,TRBD1,TRBV7-9,TRBJ1-4,TGTGCCAGCAGCCCACAGGGGGCGGATGAAAAACTGTTTTTT,CASSPQGADEKLFF
.,.,TRBV23-1,TRBJ2-7,TGCGCCCGTACGGGGGTCGACGAGCAGTACTTC,CARTGVDEQYF
.,TRBD1,TRBV6-5,TRBJ1-6,TGTGCCAGTGAGGCCGCTCGACAGGGCTTTTGGCCCCTCCACTTT,CASEAARQGFWPLHF
.,.,TRBV28,TRBJ1-2,TGTGCCAGCAGTTTATTGTCCCCCTACAGGACGAGCTATGGCTACACCTTC,CASSLLSPYRTSYGYTF
few,TRBD2,TRBV5-1,TRBJ2-7,TGCGCCAGCAGCTCGGCGGGGGGAGGCTACGAGCAGTACTTC,CASSSAGGGYEQYF
.,.,TRBV15,TRBJ2-5,TGTGCCACCAGCAGAGCGGGGTTAGGGGAGACCCAGTACTTC,CATSRAGLGETQYF
.,.,TRBV6-6,TRBJ1-1,TGTGCCAGCAGTAACGTGGGCGGGGACACTGAAGCTTTCTTT,CASSNVGGDTEAFF
.,TRBD1,TRBV6-1,TRBJ2-7,TGTGCCAGCCGGACAGGGGGCTACGAGCAGTACTTC,CASRTGGYEQYF
.,TRBD1,TRBV5-1,TRBJ2-5,TGCGCCAGCAGCTTGTGGTCCAGAGGACAGGGCCCGCAAGAGACCCAGTACTTC,CASSLWSRGQGPQETQYF
once,TRBD2,TRBV5-1,TRBJ2-3,TGCGCCAGCAGTGGACTAGCGGGGACTCGCACCTATCAGACAGATACGCAGTATTTT,CASSGLAGTRTYQTDTQYF
.,.,TRBV27,TRBJ1-6,TGTGCCAGCAGTTTCAGTAATTCACCCCTCCACTTT,CASSFSNSPLHF
.,TRBD2,TRBV9,TRBJ2-4,TGTGCCAGCAGTTCTAGCGGGGGGCTAGCCAAAAACATTCAGTACTTC,CASSSSGGLAKNIQYF
.,.,TRBV28,TRBJ1-6,TGTGCCGGCGCTGCAGCGGGGTTAAGTTCACCCCTCCACTTT,CAGAAAGLSSPLHF
.,.,TRBV30,TRBJ1-1,TGTGCCTGGAGTACTCACCGGTACACTGAAGCTTTCTTT,CAWSTHRYTEAFF
.,TRBD2,TRBV7-9,TRBJ2-1,TGTGCCAGCAGCTTACCTCGGGGGGTCTATTACAATGAGCAGTTCTTC,CASSLPRGVYYNEQFF
.,TRBD2,TRBV5-4,TRBJ2-5,TGTGCCAGCAGTCGACAGATGGGCGGGGGGGCTTCGGAGACCCAGTACTTC,CASSRQMGGGASETQYF
.,TRBD1,TRBV10-3,TRBJ1-1,TGTGCCATCAGTTCTCCGGGACAGGGGGCCACTGAAGCTTTCTTT,CAISSPGQGATEAFF
few,.,TRBV9,TRBJ2-2,TGTGCCAGCAGCGTAGCTCCTAGAGGGGGGGCCTCCGGGGAGCTGTTTTTT,CASSVAPRGGASGELFF
.,TRBD2,TRBV7-9,TRBJ2-5,TGTGCCAGCAGCTTAGGGCTAGCGGGGGCCCACCAAGAGACCCAGTACTTC,CASSLGLAGAHQETQYF
once,TRBD1,TRBV29-1,TRBJ2-7,TGCAGCGTTGAGACAGGACAGGGGGGTTCCTACGAGCAGTACTTC,CSVETGQGGSYEQYF
.,TRBD1,TRBV12-5,TRBJ2-3,TGTGCTAGTGGTAGGACAGGGATGACAGATACGCAGTATTTT,CASGRTGMTDTQYF
.,.,TRBV9,TRBJ2-7,TGTGCCAGCAGCGTCGGGGTCGGGGAGCAGTACTTC,CASSVGVGEQYF
few,.,TRBV5-4,TRBJ1-4,TGTGCCAGCAGCTTGGCCTATCAGGGCGGCGAAAAACTGTTTTTT,CASSLAYQGGEKLFF
.,.,TRBV6-6,TRBJ2-1,TGTGCCAGCGGAAGGACAAATGAGCAGTTCTTC,CASGRTNEQFF
.,TRBD1,TRBV5-6,TRBJ2-5,TGTGCCAGCAGCTTGGGCCCCGGGACAGGGGATAGTGTGGCCCAGTACTTC,CASSLGPGTGDSVAQYF
.,.,TRBV7-2,TRBJ2-6,TGTGCCAGCAGCTACAGACAGGAATACTCTGGGGCCAACGTCCTGACTTTC,CASSYRQEYSGANVLTF
few,TRBD1,TRBV9,TRBJ1-1,TGTGCCAGCAGCGTAGCTGGGACAGGGCTAAACACTGAAGCTTTCTTT,CASSVAGTGLNTEAFF